This T cell receptor (beta chain) emerged from a study of cytomegalovirus exposure and HLA in healthy donors. The CDR3 contains 13 residues. V was pared by 5 bases and J by 3 bases, with 1 base of the junction left unmatched. The germline gives CDR1 SGHVS, CDR2 FNYEAQ. Primers included in the PCR were 60 Vbeta and 13 Jbeta primers. This table comes from immunoSEQ multiplex PCR, and its TCRdb copy is limited to in-frame clones, with some not included. The data show about 100,000 clones, around 83% seen once. The J gene is TRBJ2-7, the V gene TRBV7-6, with 10 positions matching TRBD2. Source material: PBMCs. The TCR was taken from a woman between 18 and 30 years old in good health and CMV-seronegative. CDR3 coding DNA: TGTGCCAGCAGCGCTAGCGGGAGCTACGAGCAGTACTTC. It yields the protein CASSASGSYEQYF.